The 17 T cell receptor beta chains below were found in one sample sequenced in a study of T cells in Graves' hyperthyroidism and ophthalmopathy (dated by TCRdb to the late 2010s). The library came from multiplex PCR. The sequencer listed for this sample is Illumina HiSeq 2000. TCR beta CDR3 regions were amplified from RNA transcripts. The first round of RT-PCR for the TCR CDR3 was performed with the HTBI primer set and the Qiagen OneStep RT-PCR kit. The raw public data were reprocessed by TCRdb itself: fastp quality trimming at Q25, MiXCR clonotype calling, in-frame beta chains only. Merged by CDR3 protein, the rows form single entries marked with the most common genes and DNA. Within this sample are approximately 740,000 distinct CDR3 sequences, with approximately 14% of them counted one time only. Roughly 10% of the sample is in the top ten clones. The sequencing sample was made of blood. The receptors were sampled from a woman between 18 and 29 years old with Graves' hyperthyroidism.

This clonotype came up a few times. The V and J genes are TRBV29-1 and TRBJ1-2; 11 nucleotides align to TRBD1. The junction had 7 bases not matched to a gene; V was cut back by 7 bases and J by 3 bases. CDR3 length: 14 amino acids. The germline V gene encodes CDR1 SQVTM and CDR2 ANQGSEA. In nucleotides, the CDR3 is TGCAGCGCTCGGACAGGGGGCTTGGACTATGGCTACACCTTC. The encoded protein is CSARTGGLDYGYTF. Together with reference TRBV29-1 and TRBJ1-2, the CDR3 gives the full variable domain: SAVISQKPSRDICQRGTSLTIQCQVDSQVTMMFWYRQQPGQSLTLIATANQGSEATYESGFVIDKFPISRPNLTFSTLTVSNMSPEDSSIYLCSARTGGLDYGYTFGSGTRLTVV.

This clonotype was seen ten or more times. The chain combines TRBV9 with TRBJ1-2; D is undetermined. Between the trimmed V and J ends, which lost 0 bases and 3 bases, there was a span of 6 bases. Germline V gene data show CDR1 as SGDLS and CDR2 as YYNGEE. This CDR3 region has 13 residues. The CDR3 here is CASSVESDYGYTF. For the CDR3, the DNA is TGTGCCAGCAGCGTAGAAAGCGACTATGGCTACACCTTC.

At least ten counts were recorded for this clonotype. The chain employs TRBV20-1 and TRBJ2-7; 8 positions agree with TRBD1. Germline V lookup: CDR1 DFQATT, CDR2 SNEGSKA (reference sequence). CDR3 length: 14 amino acids. The V gene end was trimmed by 6 bases and the J gene end by 2 bases; junction bases not matched to a gene: 9. The DNA of the CDR3 is TGCAGTGCCTTGCGGACAGGGCCACCCTACGAGCAGTACTTC. Translated, it gives CSALRTGPPYEQYF.

This clonotype was seen at least ten times. J is TRBJ2-7 and V is TRBV6-6, with 8 bases fitting TRBD2. Germline assignment: CDR1 MNHNY and CDR2 SVGAGI (reference sequence). Trimming removed 2 bases from V and 2 bases from J; junction bases left unmatched: 8. The CDR3 runs to 16 residues. For the CDR3, the DNA is TGTGCCAGCAGTTACAGAGCGGGGGCGCAAGCCTACGAGCAGTACTTC. It yields the protein CASSYRAGAQAYEQYF.

This clonotype was counted many times. The chain links TRBV20-1 to TRBJ1-5, with TRBD1 matching 8 bases. In germline, CDR1 is DFQATT, CDR2 SNEGSKA (reference sequence). The J segment lost 2 bases and the V segment lost 0 bases, leaving 6 bases of the junction unmatched. The CDR3 spans 16 residues. The CDR3 is CSAREGQVRGNQPQHF. CDR3 bases: TGCAGTGCTAGAGAGGGACAGGTGCGCGGCAATCAGCCCCAGCATTTT.

This clonotype was found many times. The chain links TRBV12-3 or TRBV12-4 to TRBJ1-5, with D perhaps matching TRBD1 (6 bases). This CDR3 is 15 amino acids long. Trimming cost V 6 bases and J 5 bases, with 17 bases left between them. In DNA form, the CDR3 reads TGTGCCAGCAGCCCCACCCAAGGACAGTATCAGCCCCAGCATTTT. This encodes CASSPTQGQYQPQHF.

V and J are TRBV5-1 and TRBJ2-5; no firm D call. Germline CDR1 is SGHRS and CDR2 is YFSETQ. Trimming took off 0 bases at V and 5 bases at J, with 14 bases between the two ends. The CDR3 has 15 residues. The CDR3 is CASSLAGRSGETQYF. As DNA, the CDR3 is TGCGCCAGCAGCTTGGCTGGACGGTCTGGCGAGACCCAGTACTTC.

The chain joins TRBV15 to TRBJ1-2; no reliable D call. The CDR3 length is 15 residues. CDR1 is LNHNV and CDR2 is YYDKDF in the germline V gene (reference sequence). V gave up 3 bases and J gave up 2 bases, with 13 bases separating them. CDR3 nucleotides: TGTGCCACCAGCAGGCCCTGGGAGAGGAACTATGGCTACACCTTC. Translating it yields CATSRPWERNYGYTF. The complete variable domain, with remaining parts taken from reference TRBV15 and TRBJ1-2, reads DAMVIQNPRYQVTQFGKPVTLSCSQTLNHNVMYWYQQKSSQAPKLLFHYYDKDFNNEADTPDNFQSRRPNTSFCFLDIRSPGLGDTAMYLCATSRPWERNYGYTFGSGTRLTVV.

This clonotype was recorded many times. The chain is built from TRBV24-1 and TRBJ1-1, with D maybe TRBD1 (5 bases). V was pared by 2 bases and J by 3 bases, with 6 bases between. The CDR3 spans 13 residues. In germline, CDR1 is KGHDR, CDR2 SFDVKD. CDR3 bases: TGTGCCACCAGTGATTGGGACTACACTGAAGCTTTCTTT. Translation gives CATSDWDYTEAFF.

This clonotype was picked up many times. The gene calls are TRBV7-3 and TRBJ2-1; a weak D match, TRBD2 (6 bases). This CDR3 region has 15 residues. V lost 0 bases and J 4 bases, leaving 10 bases between the germline ends. Germline V gene data show CDR1 as SGHTA and CDR2 as FQGTGA. The CDR3 region is CASSLTPSAYNEQFF. In DNA, the CDR3 is TGTGCCAGCAGCTTAACCCCTAGCGCATACAATGAGCAGTTCTTC.

The table lists this clonotype with a few counts. This chain links TRBV7-9 with TRBJ2-3; 7 bases are shared with TRBD2. Germline lookup yields CDR1 SEHNR and CDR2 FQNEAQ (reference sequence). The CDR3 covers 14 residues. The ends lost 5 bases at V and 3 bases at J; junction bases unmatched: 5. This chain's CDR3 is CASSRSGDTDTQYF. CDR3 nucleotide sequence: TGTGCCAGCAGCCGGAGCGGGGATACAGATACGCAGTATTTT.

This rearrangement joins TRBV20-1 to TRBJ2-5; D is ambiguous. This CDR3 region has 14 residues. The V end was cut by 5 bases, the J end by 2 bases, with 15 bases between. Germline CDR1 and CDR2: DFQATT and SNEGSKA (reference sequence). The CDR3 region is CSAPSWFSQETQYF. CDR3 DNA sequence: TGCAGTGCTCCCTCGTGGTTTAGTCAAGAGACCCAGTACTTC.

This clonotype was recorded many times. The V call is TRBV27, the J call TRBJ2-1; 11 positions match TRBD2. After removal of 7 bases from V and 6 bases from J, the junction contained 20 bases not matched to a gene. The CDR3 is 19 residues long. The germline gives CDR1 MNHEY, CDR2 SMNVEV (reference sequence). For the CDR3, the DNA is TGTGCCAGCACTCCTTCAACAATTACTAGCGGGAGAATAGTCAATGAGCAGTTCTTC. It is translated as CASTPSTITSGRIVNEQFF.

This clonotype was counted a few times. The chain combines TRBV7-2 with TRBJ2-5; TRBD2 matches at 9 bases. V lost 3 bases, J lost 1 base, and 6 bases stayed unmatched. CDR1 is SGHTA, CDR2 FQGNSA, per germline. The CDR3 consists of 16 residues. CDR3 sequence (DNA): TGTGCCAGCAGCTTGACTAGCGGTGCCCTCCAAGAGACCCAGTACTTC. This encodes CASSLTSGALQETQYF. Complete variable domain (other parts from reference TRBV7-2 and TRBJ2-5): GAGVSQSPSNKVTEKGKDVELRCDPISGHTALYWYRQSLGQGLEFLIYFQGNSAPDKSGLPSDRFSAERTGGSVSTLTIQRTQQEDSAVYLCASSLTSGALQETQYFGPGTRLLVL.

CDR3 residues: CASSTNLRRERGNIQYF. The CDR3 DNA follows: TGCGCCAGCAGCACCAATCTGCGGCGGGAGAGGGGAAACATTCAGTACTTC. The gene calls are TRBV4-1 and TRBJ2-4, with 7 bases aligning to TRBD2. Losses at the gene ends were 5 bases for V and 6 bases for J; bases not matched to a gene: 16. In germline, CDR1 is MGHRA, CDR2 YSYEKL. CDR3 size: 17 residues.

This clonotype was observed at least ten times. The V call is TRBV10-3, the J call TRBJ1-1; 7 bases are shared with TRBD1. V lost 2 bases and J lost 0; bases outside the gene matches: 9. This CDR3 region has 17 residues. The V gene's germline CDR1 is ENHRY and CDR2 SYGVKD. CDR3 amino acids: CAISETGQVHLNTEAFF. In DNA, the CDR3 is TGTGCCATCAGTGAGACCGGACAGGTCCACCTGAACACTGAAGCTTTCTTT.

This clonotype has a count of ten or more. This chain uses TRBV6-1 with TRBJ2-7, with a possible D match to TRBD1 (6 bases). The CDR3 extends over 14 amino acids. Germline V gene sequence: CDR1 MNHNS, CDR2 SASEGT. V lost 8 bases and J 0 bases, leaving 14 bases between the germline ends. DNA for the CDR3: TGTGCCAGCCGATCACAGGGAAACTCCTACGAGCAGTACTTC. This encodes CASRSQGNSYEQYF.